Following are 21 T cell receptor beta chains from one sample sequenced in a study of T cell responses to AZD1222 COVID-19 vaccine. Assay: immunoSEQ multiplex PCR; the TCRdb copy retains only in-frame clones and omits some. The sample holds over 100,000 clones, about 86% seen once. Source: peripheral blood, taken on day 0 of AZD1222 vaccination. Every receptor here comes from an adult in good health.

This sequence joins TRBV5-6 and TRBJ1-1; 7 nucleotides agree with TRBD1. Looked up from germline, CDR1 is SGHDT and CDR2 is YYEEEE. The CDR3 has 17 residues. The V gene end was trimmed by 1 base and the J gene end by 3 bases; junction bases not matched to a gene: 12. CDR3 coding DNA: TGTGCCAGCAGCTTGATGTTTCAGGGGGGCTCCCACACTGAAGCTTTCTTT. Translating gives CASSLMFQGGSHTEAFF.

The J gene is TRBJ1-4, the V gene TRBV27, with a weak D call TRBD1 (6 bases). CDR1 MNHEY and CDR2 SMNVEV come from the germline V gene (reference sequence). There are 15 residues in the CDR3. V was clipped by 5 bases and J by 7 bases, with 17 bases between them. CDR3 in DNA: TGTGCCAGCAGTCCAGATATGGGGGCTTCTGAAAAACTGTTTTTT. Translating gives CASSPDMGASEKLFF.

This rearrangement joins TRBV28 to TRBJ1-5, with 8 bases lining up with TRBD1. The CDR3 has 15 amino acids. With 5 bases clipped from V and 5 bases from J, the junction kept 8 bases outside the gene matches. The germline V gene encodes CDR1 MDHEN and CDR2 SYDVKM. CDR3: CASSTRTGNDQPQHF. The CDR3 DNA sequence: TGTGCCAGCAGTACCCGGACAGGGAATGATCAGCCCCAGCATTTT.

The CDR3 nucleotides read TGCAGTGCTAGTTCGGGTAGGGCTAATGAAAAACTGTTTTTT. Its translation: CSASSGRANEKLFF. V gene TRBV20-1 combines with J gene TRBJ1-4; D not certain. The V end lost 3 bases, the J end lost 3 bases, and 11 bases lay between the germline ends. In germline, CDR1 is DFQATT, CDR2 SNEGSKA (reference sequence). This CDR3 is built from 14 residues.

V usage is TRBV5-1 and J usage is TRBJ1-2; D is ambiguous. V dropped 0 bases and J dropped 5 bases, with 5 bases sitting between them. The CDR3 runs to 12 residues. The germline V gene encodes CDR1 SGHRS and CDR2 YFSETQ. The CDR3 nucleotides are TGCGCCAGCAGCTTGGCCGGTTATGGCTACACCTTC. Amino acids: CASSLAGYGYTF.

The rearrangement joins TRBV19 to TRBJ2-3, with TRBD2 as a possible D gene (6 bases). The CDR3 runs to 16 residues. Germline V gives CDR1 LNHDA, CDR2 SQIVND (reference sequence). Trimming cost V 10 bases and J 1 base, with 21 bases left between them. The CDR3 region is CATLPGSGVGTDTQYF. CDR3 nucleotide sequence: TGTGCCACTCTCCCCGGCTCGGGGGTAGGCACAGATACGCAGTATTTT.

This CDR3 reads CASSLAPTTGELFF. CDR3 nucleotide sequence: TGTGCCAGCAGCTTAGCACCGACCACCGGGGAGCTGTTTTTT. The rearrangement uses TRBV11-3 and TRBJ2-2; D unclear. Germline V gene sequence: CDR1 SGHNT, CDR2 YENEEA. The CDR3 loop spans 14 amino acids. Deletions cut 1 base from V and 4 bases from J, with 7 bases between.

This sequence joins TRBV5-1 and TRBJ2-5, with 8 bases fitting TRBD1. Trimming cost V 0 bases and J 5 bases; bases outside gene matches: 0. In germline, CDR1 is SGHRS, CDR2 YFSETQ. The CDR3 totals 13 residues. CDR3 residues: CASSLGQGETQYF. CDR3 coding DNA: TGCGCCAGCAGCTTGGGACAGGGGGAGACCCAGTACTTC.

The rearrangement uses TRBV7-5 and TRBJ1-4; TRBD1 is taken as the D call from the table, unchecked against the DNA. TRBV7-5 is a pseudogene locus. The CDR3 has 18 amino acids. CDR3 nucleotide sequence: TGTGTCAGAAGCTTAGTCCCGGGACAGGGGGCGCGGGATGAAAAACTGTTTTTT. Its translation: CVRSLVPGQGARDEKLFF.

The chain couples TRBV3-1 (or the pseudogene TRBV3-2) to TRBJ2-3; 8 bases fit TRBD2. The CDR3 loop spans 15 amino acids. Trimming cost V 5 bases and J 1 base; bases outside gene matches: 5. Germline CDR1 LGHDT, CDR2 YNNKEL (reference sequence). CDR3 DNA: TGTGCCAGCAGCTCCTCGACTAGCGGCACAGATACGCAGTATTTT. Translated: CASSSSTSGTDTQYF.

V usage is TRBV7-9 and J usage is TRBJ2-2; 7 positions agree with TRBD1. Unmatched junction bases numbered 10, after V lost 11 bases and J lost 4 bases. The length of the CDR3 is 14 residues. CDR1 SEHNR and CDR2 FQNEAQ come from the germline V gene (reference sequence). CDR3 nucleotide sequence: TGTGCCGGAACAGAACAGGGGATCACCGGGGAGCTGTTTTTT. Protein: CAGTEQGITGELFF. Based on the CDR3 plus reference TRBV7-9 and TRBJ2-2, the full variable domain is DTGVSQNPRHKITKRGQNVTFRCDPISEHNRLYWYRQTLGQGPEFLTYFQNEAQLEKSRLLSDRFSAERPKGSFSTLEIQRTEQGDSAMYLCAGTEQGITGELFFGEGSRLTVL.

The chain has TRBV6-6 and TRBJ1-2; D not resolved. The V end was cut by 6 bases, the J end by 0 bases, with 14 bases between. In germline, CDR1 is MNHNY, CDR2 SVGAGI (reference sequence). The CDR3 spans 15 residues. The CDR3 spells CASRYRWGTNYGYTF. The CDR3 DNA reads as TGTGCCAGCAGGTACCGTTGGGGAACTAACTATGGCTACACCTTC.

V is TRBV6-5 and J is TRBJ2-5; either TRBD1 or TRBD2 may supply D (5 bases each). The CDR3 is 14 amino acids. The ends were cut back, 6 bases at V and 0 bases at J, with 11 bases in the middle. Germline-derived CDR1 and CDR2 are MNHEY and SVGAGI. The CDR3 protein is CASRRGTDQETQYF. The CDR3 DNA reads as TGTGCCAGCAGAAGAGGGACGGACCAAGAGACCCAGTACTTC.

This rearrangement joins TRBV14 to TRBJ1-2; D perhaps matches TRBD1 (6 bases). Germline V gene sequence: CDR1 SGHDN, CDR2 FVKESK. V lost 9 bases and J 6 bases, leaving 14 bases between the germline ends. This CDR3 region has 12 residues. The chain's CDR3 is CARSGGEDGYTF. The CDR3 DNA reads TGTGCCAGATCGGGGGGCGAAGATGGCTACACCTTC.

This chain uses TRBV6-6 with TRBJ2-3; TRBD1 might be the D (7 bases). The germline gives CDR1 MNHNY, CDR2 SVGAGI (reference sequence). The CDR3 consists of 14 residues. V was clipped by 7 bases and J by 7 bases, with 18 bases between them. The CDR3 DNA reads TGTGCCAGCACCCTAGGGCCAGGGGGGCATACGCAGTATTTT. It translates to CASTLGPGGHTQYF.

CDR3 DNA sequence: TGTGCCAGCACCCCAAGGGAGGGGAGGGGGGATACGCAGTATTTT. Translation gives CASTPREGRGDTQYF. The chain links TRBV7-2 to TRBJ2-3; the D gene is possibly TRBD2 (7 bases). CDR1 is SGHTA, CDR2 FQGNSA, per germline. V was cut by 7 bases and J by 6 bases, with 20 bases left in between. The CDR3 loop spans 15 amino acids. The whole variable domain, remainder taken from reference TRBV7-2 and TRBJ2-3, is GAGVSQSPSNKVTEKGKDVELRCDPISGHTALYWYRQSLGQGLEFLIYFQGNSAPDKSGLPSDRFSAERTGGSVSTLTIQRTQQEDSAVYLCASTPREGRGDTQYFGPGTRLTVL.

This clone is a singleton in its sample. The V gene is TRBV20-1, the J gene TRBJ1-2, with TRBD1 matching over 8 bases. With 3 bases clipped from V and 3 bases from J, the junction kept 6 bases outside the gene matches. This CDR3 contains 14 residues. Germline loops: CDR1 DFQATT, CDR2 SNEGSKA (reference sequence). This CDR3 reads CSASETGDYYGYTF. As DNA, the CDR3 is TGCAGTGCTAGTGAGACAGGGGACTACTATGGCTACACCTTC.

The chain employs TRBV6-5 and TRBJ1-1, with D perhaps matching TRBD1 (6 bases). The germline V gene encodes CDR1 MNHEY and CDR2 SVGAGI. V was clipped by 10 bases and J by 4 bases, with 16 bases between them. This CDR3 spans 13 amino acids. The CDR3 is CATSGEGRTEAFF. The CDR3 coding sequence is TGTGCCACCTCAGGGGAGGGACGCACTGAAGCTTTCTTT.

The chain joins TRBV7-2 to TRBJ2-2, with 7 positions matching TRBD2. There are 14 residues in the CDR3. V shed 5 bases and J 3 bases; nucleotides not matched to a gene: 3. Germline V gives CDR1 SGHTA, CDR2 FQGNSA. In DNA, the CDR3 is TGTGCCAGCAGCCGTGGGGGGGACACCGGGGAGCTGTTTTTT. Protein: CASSRGGDTGELFF.

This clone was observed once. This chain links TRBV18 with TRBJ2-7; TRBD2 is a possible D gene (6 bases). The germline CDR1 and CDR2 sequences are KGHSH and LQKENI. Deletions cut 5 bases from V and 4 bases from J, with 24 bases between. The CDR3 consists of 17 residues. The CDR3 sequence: CASSATFGGEVVYEQYF. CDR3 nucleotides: TGTGCCAGCTCAGCGACATTTGGCGGGGAGGTTGTATACGAGCAGTACTTC.

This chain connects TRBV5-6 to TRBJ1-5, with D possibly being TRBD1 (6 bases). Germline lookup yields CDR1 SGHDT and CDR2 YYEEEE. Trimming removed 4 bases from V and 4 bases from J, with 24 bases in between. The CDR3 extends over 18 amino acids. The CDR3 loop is CASSLSRGGLDQNQPQHF. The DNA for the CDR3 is TGTGCCAGCAGCCTATCCCGTGGGGGGCTCGACCAAAATCAGCCCCAGCATTTT.